Following are 32 T cell receptor beta chains from one sample sequenced in a study of blood T cell repertoires in COVID-19. Sequenced by immunoSEQ multiplex PCR; TCRdb stores in-frame clones only, minus some. The sample includes over 150,000 clones, 78% of them seen just once. The specimen sequenced was PBMCs or T cells enriched from blood (not recorded which). Receptor source: a woman aged 50 to 65 who had recovered from COVID-19.

The rearrangement joins TRBV10-2 to TRBJ1-2, with D perhaps TRBD1 (6 bases). CDR3 size: 14 residues. The germline gives CDR1 WSHSY, CDR2 SAAADI. V lost 2 bases and J lost 8, with 15 bases in between. Here the CDR3 DNA reads TGCGCCAGCAGTGAGCGGGGGGCAGGCGAGGGCTACACCTTC. It is translated as CASSERGAGEGYTF.

The V call is TRBV30, the J call TRBJ1-5, with unresolved D. The CDR3 length is 12 residues. Trimming removed 1 base from V and 9 bases from J, with 10 bases in between. Germline V CDR1 and CDR2: GTSNPN, SVGIG (reference sequence). CDR3 loop: CAWSADRGPQHF. The CDR3 DNA follows: TGTGCCTGGAGTGCCGATCGGGGGCCCCAGCATTTT.

The chain recombines TRBV7-9 with TRBJ2-7, with 8 bases identical to TRBD2. Germline values: CDR1 SEHNR, CDR2 FQNEAQ (reference sequence). V trimming: 3 bases; J trimming: 3 bases; junction bases outside the gene matches: 7. There are 15 residues in the CDR3. Here the CDR3 reads CASSFITSGSYEQYF. DNA of the CDR3: TGTGCCAGCAGCTTTATCACTAGCGGAAGCTACGAGCAGTACTTC.

This chain links TRBV10-2 with TRBJ2-5; possibly TRBD1 for D (5 bases). Germline CDR1 is WSHSY and CDR2 is SAAADI. V was pared by 8 bases and J by 5 bases, with 18 bases between. The length of the CDR3 is 14 residues. CDR3 region: CASRAQGLRETQYF. CDR3 nucleotide sequence: TGCGCCAGCCGCGCGCAGGGTCTAAGGGAGACCCAGTACTTC.

The gene calls are TRBV27 and TRBJ2-1; TRBD1 matches at 9 bases. Losses at the gene ends were 7 bases for V and 2 bases for J; bases not matched to a gene: 6. The CDR3 loop spans 15 amino acids. Germline loops: CDR1 MNHEY, CDR2 SMNVEV (reference sequence). Here the CDR3 DNA reads TGTGCCAGCAACAAACAGGGGGCACCCTACAATGAGCAGTTCTTC. Protein: CASNKQGAPYNEQFF.

This clone has a handful of counts. At the DNA level, this CDR3 is encoded by other sequences in the same sample as well. The chain employs TRBV15 and TRBJ1-1; tentative D call: TRBD1 (6 bases). The V and J ends lost 0 bases and 1 base respectively, with 6 bases between them. Germline CDR1 is LNHNV and CDR2 is YYDKDF (reference sequence). CDR3 size: 14 residues. In DNA, the CDR3 is TGTGCCACCAGCAGAGACAGGGGGAACACTGAAGCTTTCTTT. Amino acid sequence: CATSRDRGNTEAFF. Drawing the rest from reference TRBV15 and TRBJ1-1, the complete variable domain is DAMVIQNPRYQVTQFGKPVTLSCSQTLNHNVMYWYQQKSSQAPKLLFHYYDKDFNNEADTPDNFQSRRPNTSFCFLDIRSPGLGDTAMYLCATSRDRGNTEAFFGQGTRLTVV.

This sequence joins TRBV28 and TRBJ2-7, with D perhaps matching TRBD2 (5 bases). The germline V gene encodes CDR1 MDHEN and CDR2 SYDVKM. Trimming removed 6 bases from V and 4 bases from J, with 16 bases in between. CDR3 size: 14 residues. For the CDR3, the DNA is TGTGCCAGCAGGGTCCGGGGTTTCTCGTACGAGCAGTACTTC. It specifies CASRVRGFSYEQYF.

The V gene is TRBV28, the J gene TRBJ2-2; D remains unclear. The germline gives CDR1 MDHEN, CDR2 SYDVKM. CDR3 length equals 15 residues. Trimming cost V 7 bases and J 4 bases, with 16 bases left between them. The CDR3 DNA reads as TGTGCCAGCAAGCCCCGTGATCTGCCCACCGGGGAGCTGTTTTTT. Its translation is CASKPRDLPTGELFF.

The chain couples TRBV7-3 to TRBJ2-2, with 9 positions matching TRBD1. V shed 1 base, J shed 7 bases, and the junction held 4 bases outside the gene matches. This CDR3 region has 15 residues. Germline lookup yields CDR1 SGHTA and CDR2 FQGTGA. Here the CDR3 reads CASSLNGQGSGELFF. CDR3 sequence (DNA): TGTGCCAGCAGCTTAAACGGACAGGGGAGCGGGGAGCTGTTTTTT. The complete variable domain, with remaining parts taken from reference TRBV7-3 and TRBJ2-2, reads GAGVSQTPSNKVTEKGKYVELRCDPISGHTALYWYRQSLGQGPEFLIYFQGTGAADDSGLPNDRFFAVRPEGSVSTLKIQRTERGDSAVYLCASSLNGQGSGELFFGEGSRLTVL.

The gene calls are TRBV10-1 and TRBJ1-2, with D uncertain. V lost 5 bases and J lost 1, with 8 bases in between. The V gene's germline CDR1 is WNHNN and CDR2 SYGVQD (reference sequence). CDR3 size: 13 residues. CDR3 sequence: CASSPGSNYGYTF. DNA for the CDR3: TGCGCCAGCAGTCCGGGGAGTAACTATGGCTACACCTTC.

The chain is built from TRBV3-1 (or the pseudogene TRBV3-2) and TRBJ2-2, with 7 bases matching TRBD1. This CDR3 has 15 amino acids. The trim removed 4 bases at V and 5 bases at J, leaving 7 bases unmatched. Germline loops: CDR1 LGHDT, CDR2 YNNKEL (reference sequence). CDR3: CASSPTLTGTGELFF. CDR3 nucleotide sequence: TGTGCCAGCAGCCCCACTCTGACAGGGACCGGGGAGCTGTTTTTT.

This clone was seen only once. At one end, the junction sequence differs from germline, possibly due to a read error. The rearrangement links TRBV9 to TRBJ2-2; the D gene is possibly TRBD2 (6 bases). This CDR3 has 13 amino acids. CDR1 and CDR2 (germline): SGDLS, YYNGEE. CDR3 amino acids: CVSSVGGAGELFF. The DNA of the CDR3 is TGTGTCAGCAGCGTAGGCGGGGCCGGGGAGCTGTTTTTT.

The rearrangement uses TRBV29-1 and TRBJ1-4, with 11 positions matching TRBD1. V gave up 6 bases and J gave up 7 bases; unmatched junction bases: 4. From germline, CDR1 is SQVTM and CDR2 ANQGSEA. The CDR3 sequence is 13 residues long. CDR3 protein: CSVTGQGGEKLFF. CDR3 bases: TGCAGCGTCACGGGACAGGGGGGTGAAAAACTGTTTTTT.

This chain joins TRBV6-5 and TRBJ1-5; D is undetermined. The CDR3 length is 14 residues. Germline V gives CDR1 MNHEY, CDR2 SVGAGI. The V and J ends lost 2 bases and 5 bases respectively, with 10 bases between them. The CDR3, as DNA: TGTGCCAGCAGTTACCGCGCGAGGGATCAGCCCCAGCATTTT. It yields the protein CASSYRARDQPQHF.

This clone was seen only once. The chain couples TRBV15 to TRBJ2-1; TRBD2 matches 8 bases. Germline loops: CDR1 LNHNV, CDR2 YYDKDF (reference sequence). The ends lost 0 bases at V and 9 bases at J; junction bases unmatched: 4. The CDR3 spans 14 residues. The CDR3 reads CATSRDILAGEQFF. For the CDR3, the DNA is TGTGCCACCAGCAGAGATATTCTAGCGGGTGAGCAGTTCTTC.

The V gene is TRBV24-1, the J gene TRBJ1-5; the D is unclear. V was pared by 6 bases and J by 0 bases, with 17 bases between. Germline assignment: CDR1 KGHDR and CDR2 SFDVKD. The CDR3 contains 17 residues. CDR3 in amino acids: CATSRRVPSYSNQPQHF. CDR3 nucleotide sequence: TGTGCCACCAGTCGGAGGGTCCCTAGTTATAGCAATCAGCCCCAGCATTTT.

This clone came up once. This chain links TRBV28 with TRBJ2-7; 13 bases match TRBD2. After removal of 4 bases from V and 1 base from J, the junction contained 4 bases not matched to a gene. CDR1 is MDHEN, CDR2 SYDVKM, per germline. The CDR3 has 16 amino acids. The CDR3 protein is CASSSPTSGRSYEQYF. The CDR3 bases are TGTGCCAGCAGTTCCCCGACTAGCGGGAGGTCCTACGAGCAGTACTTC.

V gene TRBV20-1 combines with J gene TRBJ2-5; unclear D gene. CDR1 is DFQATT and CDR2 is SNEGSKA in the germline V gene (reference sequence). The CDR3 covers 10 residues. Trimming cost V 5 bases and J 3 bases, with 4 bases left between them. CDR3 protein: CSASEETQYF. The CDR3 DNA follows: TGCAGTGCTTCAGAAGAGACCCAGTACTTC.

CDR3 residues: CASSAGLAGNTQYF. DNA of the CDR3: TGTGCCAGCAGCGCCGGACTAGCGGGAAATACGCAGTATTTT. The chain recombines TRBV7-2 with TRBJ2-3; 12 positions match TRBD2. This CDR3 has 14 residues. V dropped 5 bases and J dropped 7; count of bases not matched to a gene: 4. Germline V lookup: CDR1 SGHTA, CDR2 FQGNSA.

The chain has TRBV5-4 and TRBJ2-7, with D possibly TRBD1 on 6 matching bases. CDR3 length equals 15 residues. CDR1 and CDR2 from the germline V gene are SGHNT and YYREEE (reference sequence). Trimming pared 5 bases from V and 5 bases from J, leaving 20 bases between. CDR3 sequence (DNA): TGTGCCAGCAGACTGGCATTGGGGGCGCCGGACGAGCAGTACTTC. Encoded protein: CASRLALGAPDEQYF. The full variable domain, rest sourced from reference TRBV5-4 and TRBJ2-7, is ETGVTQSPTHLIKTRGQQVTLRCSSQSGHNTVSWYQQALGQGPQFIFQYYREEENGRGNFPPRFSGLQFPNYSSELNVNALELDDSALYLCASRLALGAPDEQYFGPGTRLTVT.

The chain uses TRBV14 and TRBJ2-1; 10 bases are shared with TRBD2. Germline V gives CDR1 SGHDN, CDR2 FVKESK. J gave up 6 bases and V 2 bases, and 7 bases lay outside the gene matches. CDR3 length: 16 residues. Here the CDR3 DNA reads TGTGCCAGCAGCCAACCTAGCGGGAGCGGGATCAATGAGCAGTTCTTC. Translation gives CASSQPSGSGINEQFF.

This clone is a singleton in its sample. The chain links TRBV5-8 to TRBJ2-3; a possible D gene is TRBD2 (5 bases). The CDR3 has 17 residues. Trimming left V 3 bases short and J 0 bases short, with 17 bases between. CDR1 SGHTS and CDR2 YDEGEE come from the germline V gene. CDR3 coding DNA: TGTGCCAGCAGCTCAACTAGACGGTCCTCTAGCACAGATACGCAGTATTTT. It specifies CASSSTRRSSSTDTQYF.

The chain recombines TRBV18 with TRBJ2-5; tentative D call: TRBD1 (5 bases). Germline lookup yields CDR1 KGHSH and CDR2 LQKENI. Trimming left V 1 base short and J 10 bases short, with 16 bases between. The CDR3 sequence is 14 residues long. CDR3 protein: CASSPQSRRDSQYF. CDR3 coding DNA: TGTGCCAGCTCACCACAGTCTAGAAGAGACAGCCAGTACTTC.

CDR3 amino acids: CASSQTRETEAFF. As DNA, the CDR3 is TGTGCCAGCAGCCAAACAAGGGAGACTGAAGCTTTCTTT. The chain links TRBV27 to TRBJ1-1, with D unresolved. Germline loops: CDR1 MNHEY, CDR2 SMNVEV (reference sequence). The CDR3 consists of 13 residues. Trimming shortened V by 6 bases and J by 5 bases, and 13 bases separated the two germline ends.

This rearrangement joins TRBV21-1 to TRBJ2-7; the table's D call TRBD2 went unverified against the DNA. TRBV21-1 is assigned pseudogene status. This CDR3 has 16 residues. The DNA for the CDR3 is TGTGCCAGCGCGCGATATACTAGCGGGAGGGCCTACGAGCAGTACTTC. Its translation: CASARYTSGRAYEQYF.

CDR3 loop: CASSKDWLETQYF. CDR3 DNA: TGTGCCAGCAGTAAGGACTGGCTAGAGACCCAGTACTTC. The chain recombines TRBV12-3 or TRBV12-4 with TRBJ2-5, with D perhaps TRBD2 (5 bases). Trimming took 5 bases from V and 4 from J, leaving 11 bases between them. CDR3 size: 13 residues.

This clone was picked up one time. The chain links TRBV7-3 to TRBJ1-1; 8 positions agree with TRBD1. The CDR3 length is 15 residues. Germline CDR1 reads SGHTA; CDR2 reads FQGTGA. J was trimmed by 6 bases and V by 3 bases; bases with no gene match: 9. CDR3 sequence reads: CASSFTAGGVAEAFF. In DNA form, the CDR3 reads TGTGCCAGCAGCTTTACCGCAGGGGGCGTCGCTGAAGCTTTCTTT.

CDR3 loop: CASSQVEGAPLHF. CDR3 nucleotides: TGCGCCAGCAGCCAAGTTGAGGGGGCACCCCTCCACTTT. The V gene is TRBV4-1, the J gene TRBJ1-6; D is possibly TRBD1 (6 bases). V was clipped by 1 base and J by 11 bases, with 9 bases between them. This CDR3 has 13 amino acids. CDR1 and CDR2 from the germline V gene are MGHRA and YSYEKL.

The chain carries TRBV30 and TRBJ2-4, with 9 bases identical to TRBD1. Trimming cost V 6 bases and J 5 bases; bases outside gene matches: 2. CDR1 GTSNPN and CDR2 SVGIG come from the germline V gene (reference sequence). CDR3 size: 12 residues. CDR3 DNA sequence: TGTGCCTGCCGACAGGGGGAAAACATTCAGTACTTC. Amino acids: CACRQGENIQYF.

The chain uses TRBV30 and TRBJ1-5; possible D gene TRBD1, 5 bases. The germline CDR1 and CDR2 sequences are GTSNPN and SVGIG (reference sequence). This CDR3 is 16 amino acids long. V shed 0 bases and J shed 2 bases, with 14 bases lying between them. The CDR3 loop reads CAWSVWTTAGNQPQHF. Here the CDR3 DNA reads TGTGCCTGGAGTGTATGGACAACGGCTGGCAATCAGCCCCAGCATTTT.

The rearrangement joins TRBV6-2 or TRBV6-3 to TRBJ1-2; unclear D gene. The CDR3 has 13 residues. V lost 0 bases to trimming and J lost 8 bases, with 10 bases between them. Germline V gene lookup returns CDR1 MNHEY and CDR2 SVGEGT. CDR3 sequence reads: CASSYSEGFGYTF. CDR3 DNA: TGTGCCAGCAGTTACTCGGAGGGATTCGGCTACACCTTC.

This clone was detected once. The chain carries TRBV11-2 and TRBJ1-1, with D tentatively TRBD1 (5 bases). The germline V gene has CDR1 SGHAT and CDR2 FQNNGV. This CDR3 contains 14 residues. Trimming left V 3 bases short and J 4 bases short, with 12 bases between. The CDR3 DNA reads TGTGCCAGCAGCTTCGGGCGGGGGTTCACTGAAGCTTTCTTT. Translated: CASSFGRGFTEAFF.